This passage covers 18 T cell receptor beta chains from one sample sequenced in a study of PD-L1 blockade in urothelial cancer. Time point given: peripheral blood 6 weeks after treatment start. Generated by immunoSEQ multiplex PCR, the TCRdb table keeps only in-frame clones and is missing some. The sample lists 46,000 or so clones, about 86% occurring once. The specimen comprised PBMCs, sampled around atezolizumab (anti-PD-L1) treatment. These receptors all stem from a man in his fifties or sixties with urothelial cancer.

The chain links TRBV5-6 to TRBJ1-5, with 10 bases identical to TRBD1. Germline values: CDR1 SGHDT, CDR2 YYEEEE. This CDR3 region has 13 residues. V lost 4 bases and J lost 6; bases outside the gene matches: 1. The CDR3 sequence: CASSRTGGQPQHF. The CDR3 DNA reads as TGTGCCAGCAGCAGGACAGGGGGTCAGCCCCAGCATTTT.

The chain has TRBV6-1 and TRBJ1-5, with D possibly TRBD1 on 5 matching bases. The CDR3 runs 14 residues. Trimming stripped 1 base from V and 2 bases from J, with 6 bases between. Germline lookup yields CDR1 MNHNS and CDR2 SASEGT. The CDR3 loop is CASSEVQGNQPQHF. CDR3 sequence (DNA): TGTGCCAGCAGTGAAGTACAGGGCAATCAGCCCCAGCATTTT.

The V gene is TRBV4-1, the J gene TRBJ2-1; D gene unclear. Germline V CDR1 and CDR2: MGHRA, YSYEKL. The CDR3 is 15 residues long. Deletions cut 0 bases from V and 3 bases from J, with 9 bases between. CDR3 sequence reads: CASSQDRRHYNEQFF. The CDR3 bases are TGCGCCAGCAGCCAAGATCGGCGGCACTACAATGAGCAGTTCTTC.

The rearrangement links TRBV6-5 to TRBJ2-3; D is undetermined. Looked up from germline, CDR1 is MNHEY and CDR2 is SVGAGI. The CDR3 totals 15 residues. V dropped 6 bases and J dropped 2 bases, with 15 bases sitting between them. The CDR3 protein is CASRLPAALTDTQYF. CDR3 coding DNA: TGTGCCAGCAGGCTCCCCGCGGCGCTCACAGATACGCAGTATTTT.

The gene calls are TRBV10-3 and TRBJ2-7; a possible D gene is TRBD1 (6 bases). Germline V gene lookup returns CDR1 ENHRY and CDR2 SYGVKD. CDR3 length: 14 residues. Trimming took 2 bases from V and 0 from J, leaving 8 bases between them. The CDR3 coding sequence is TGTGCCATCAGTGAGGACAGGAGCTCCTACGAGCAGTACTTC. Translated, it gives CAISEDRSSYEQYF.

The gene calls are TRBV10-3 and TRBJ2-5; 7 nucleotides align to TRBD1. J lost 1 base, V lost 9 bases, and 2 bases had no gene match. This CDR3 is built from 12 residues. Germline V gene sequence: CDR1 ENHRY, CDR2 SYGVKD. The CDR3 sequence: CAMGDSQETQYF. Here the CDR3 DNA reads TGTGCCATGGGGGACAGCCAAGAGACCCAGTACTTC.

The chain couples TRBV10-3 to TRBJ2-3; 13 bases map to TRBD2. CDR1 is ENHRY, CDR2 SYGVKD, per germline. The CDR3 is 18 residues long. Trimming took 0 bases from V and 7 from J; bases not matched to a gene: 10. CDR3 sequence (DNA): TGTGCCATCAGTGAGTCGACCGGGACTAGCGGGGAGGGGAATACGCAGTATTTT. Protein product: CAISESTGTSGEGNTQYF.

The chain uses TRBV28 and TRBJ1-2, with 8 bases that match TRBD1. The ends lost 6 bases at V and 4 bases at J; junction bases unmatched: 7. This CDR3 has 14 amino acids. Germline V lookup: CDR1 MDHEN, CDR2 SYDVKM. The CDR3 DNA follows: TGTGCCAGCAGCTTTACAGGGGGGGGCTATGGCTACACCTTC. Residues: CASSFTGGGYGYTF.

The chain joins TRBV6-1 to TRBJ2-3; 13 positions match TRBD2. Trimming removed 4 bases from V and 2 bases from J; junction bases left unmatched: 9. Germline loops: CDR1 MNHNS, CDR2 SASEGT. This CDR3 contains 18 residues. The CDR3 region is CASSGGALAGGPTDTQYF. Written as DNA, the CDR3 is TGTGCCAGCAGTGGAGGGGCACTAGCGGGGGGGCCCACAGATACGCAGTATTTT.

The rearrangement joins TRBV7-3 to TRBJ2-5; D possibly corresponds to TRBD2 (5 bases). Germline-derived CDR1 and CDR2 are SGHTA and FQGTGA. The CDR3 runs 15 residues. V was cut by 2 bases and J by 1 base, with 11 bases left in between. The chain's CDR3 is CASSLGRGPQETQYF. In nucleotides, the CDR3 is TGTGCCAGCAGCTTAGGGAGAGGGCCCCAAGAGACCCAGTACTTC.

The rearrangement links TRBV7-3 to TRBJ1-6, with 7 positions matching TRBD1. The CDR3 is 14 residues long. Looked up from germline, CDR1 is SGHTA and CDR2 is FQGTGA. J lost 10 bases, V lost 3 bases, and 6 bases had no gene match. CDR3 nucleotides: TGTGCCAGCAGCTTCGAGGGGGCTGGATCACCCCTCCACTTT. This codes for CASSFEGAGSPLHF.

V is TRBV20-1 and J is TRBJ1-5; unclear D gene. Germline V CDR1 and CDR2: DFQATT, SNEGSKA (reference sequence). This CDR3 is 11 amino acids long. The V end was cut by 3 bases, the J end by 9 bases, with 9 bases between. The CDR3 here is CSASVVGPQHF. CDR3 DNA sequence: TGCAGTGCTAGTGTGGTCGGGCCCCAGCATTTT.

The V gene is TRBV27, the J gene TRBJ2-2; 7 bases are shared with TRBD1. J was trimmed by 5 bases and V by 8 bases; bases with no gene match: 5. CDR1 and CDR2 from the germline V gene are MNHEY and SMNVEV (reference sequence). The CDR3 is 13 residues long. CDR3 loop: CASQFRGTGELFF. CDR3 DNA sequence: TGTGCCAGCCAATTCAGGGGGACCGGGGAGCTGTTTTTT.

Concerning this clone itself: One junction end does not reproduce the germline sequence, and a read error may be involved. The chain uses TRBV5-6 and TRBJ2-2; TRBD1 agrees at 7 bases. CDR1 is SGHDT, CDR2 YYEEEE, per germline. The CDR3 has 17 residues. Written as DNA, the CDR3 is TGTGCCAGCAGCTTAATTCAGGGGGTCCTGAACACCGGGGAACTGTTTTTT. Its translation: CASSLIQGVLNTGELFF.

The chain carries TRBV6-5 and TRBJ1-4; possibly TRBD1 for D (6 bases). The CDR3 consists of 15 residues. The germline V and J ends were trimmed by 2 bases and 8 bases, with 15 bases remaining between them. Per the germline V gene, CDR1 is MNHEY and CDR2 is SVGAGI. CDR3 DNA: TGTGCCAGCAGTTACGGCCAGGGGCCTGGGGAAAAACTGTTTTTT. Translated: CASSYGQGPGEKLFF.

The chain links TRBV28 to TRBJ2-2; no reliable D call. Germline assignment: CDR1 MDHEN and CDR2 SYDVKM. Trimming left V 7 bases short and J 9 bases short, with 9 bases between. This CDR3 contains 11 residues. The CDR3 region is CASMSSRELFF. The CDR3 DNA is TGTGCCAGCATGTCCTCCCGGGAGCTGTTTTTT.

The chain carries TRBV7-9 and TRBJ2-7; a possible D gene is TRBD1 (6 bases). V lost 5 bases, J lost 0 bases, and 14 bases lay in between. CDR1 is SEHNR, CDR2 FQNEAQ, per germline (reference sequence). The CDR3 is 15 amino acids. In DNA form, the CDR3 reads TGTGCCAGCAGCATTGACAGGACGTACTCCTACGAGCAGTACTTC. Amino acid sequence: CASSIDRTYSYEQYF.

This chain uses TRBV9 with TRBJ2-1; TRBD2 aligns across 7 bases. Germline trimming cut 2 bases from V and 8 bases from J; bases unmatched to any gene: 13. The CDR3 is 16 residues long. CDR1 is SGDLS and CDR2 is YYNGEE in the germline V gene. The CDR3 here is CASSVGLAGTRDEQFF. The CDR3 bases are TGTGCCAGCAGCGTCGGGTTAGCGGGTACGAGGGATGAGCAGTTCTTC.